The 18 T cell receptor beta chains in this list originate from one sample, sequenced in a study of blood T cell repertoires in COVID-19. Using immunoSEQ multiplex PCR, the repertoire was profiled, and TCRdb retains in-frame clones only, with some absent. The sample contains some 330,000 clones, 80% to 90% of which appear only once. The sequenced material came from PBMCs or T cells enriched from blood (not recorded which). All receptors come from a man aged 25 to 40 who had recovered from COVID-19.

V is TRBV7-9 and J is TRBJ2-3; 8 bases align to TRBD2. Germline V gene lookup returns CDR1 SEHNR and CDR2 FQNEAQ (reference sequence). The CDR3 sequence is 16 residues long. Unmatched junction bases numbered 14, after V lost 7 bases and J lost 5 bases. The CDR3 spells CASTRSRGGARDTQYF. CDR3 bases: TGTGCCAGCACCCGGAGTCGGGGGGGGGCCCGAGATACGCAGTATTTT.

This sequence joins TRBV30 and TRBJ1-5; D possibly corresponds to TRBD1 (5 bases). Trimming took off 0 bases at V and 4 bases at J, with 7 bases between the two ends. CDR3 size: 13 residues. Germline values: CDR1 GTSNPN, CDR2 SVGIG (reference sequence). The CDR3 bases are TGTGCCTGGAGTGTACAGGTTAATCAGCCCCAGCATTTT. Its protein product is CAWSVQVNQPQHF.

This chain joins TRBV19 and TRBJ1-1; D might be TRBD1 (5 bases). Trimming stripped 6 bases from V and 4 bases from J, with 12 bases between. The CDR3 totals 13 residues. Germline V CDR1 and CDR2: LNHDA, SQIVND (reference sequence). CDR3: CASSGGVFTEAFF. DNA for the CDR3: TGTGCCAGTAGCGGAGGGGTATTCACTGAAGCTTTCTTT.

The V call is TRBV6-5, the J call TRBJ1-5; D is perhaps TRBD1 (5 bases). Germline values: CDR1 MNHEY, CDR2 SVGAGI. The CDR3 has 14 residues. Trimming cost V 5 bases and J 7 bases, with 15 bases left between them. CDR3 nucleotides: TGTGCCAGCAGTAGCCGACAGAACTGGCAGCCCCAGCATTTT. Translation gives CASSSRQNWQPQHF.

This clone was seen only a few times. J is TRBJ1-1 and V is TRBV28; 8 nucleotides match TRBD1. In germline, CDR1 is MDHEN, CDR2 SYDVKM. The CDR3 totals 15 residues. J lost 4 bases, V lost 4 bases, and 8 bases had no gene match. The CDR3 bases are TGTGCCAGCAGTTCCCTGACAGGGGATGTCACTGAAGCTTTCTTT. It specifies CASSSLTGDVTEAFF. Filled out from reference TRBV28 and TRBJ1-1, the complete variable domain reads DVKVTQSSRYLVKRTGEKVFLECVQDMDHENMFWYRQDPGLGLRLIYFSYDVKMKEKGDIPEGYSVSREKKERFSLILESASTNQTSMYLCASSSLTGDVTEAFFGQGTRLTVV.

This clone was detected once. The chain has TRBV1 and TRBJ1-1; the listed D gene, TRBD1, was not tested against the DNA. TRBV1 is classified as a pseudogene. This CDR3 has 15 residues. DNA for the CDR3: TGCACCAGCAGCCAAGGGGGGACAGGGGACACTGAAGCTTTCTTT. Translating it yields CTSSQGGTGDTEAFF.

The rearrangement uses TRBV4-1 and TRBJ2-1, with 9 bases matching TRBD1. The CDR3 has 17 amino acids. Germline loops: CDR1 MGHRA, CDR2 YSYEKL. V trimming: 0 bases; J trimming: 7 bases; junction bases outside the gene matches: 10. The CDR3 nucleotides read TGCGCCAGCAGCCAAGAGGAAGGTTGGACAGGGGTTAATGAGCAGTTCTTC. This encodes CASSQEEGWTGVNEQFF.

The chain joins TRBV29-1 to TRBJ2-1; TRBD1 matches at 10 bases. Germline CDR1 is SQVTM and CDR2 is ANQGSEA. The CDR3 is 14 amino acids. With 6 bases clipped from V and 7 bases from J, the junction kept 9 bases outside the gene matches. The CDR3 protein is CSVAGTGVLNEQFF. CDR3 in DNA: TGCAGCGTGGCCGGGACAGGGGTTTTGAATGAGCAGTTCTTC.

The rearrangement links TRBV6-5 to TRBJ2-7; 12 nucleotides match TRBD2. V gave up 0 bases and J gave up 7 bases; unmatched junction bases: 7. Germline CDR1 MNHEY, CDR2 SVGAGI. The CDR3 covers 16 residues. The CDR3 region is CASSYSSASGGGEQYF. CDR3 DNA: TGTGCCAGCAGTTACTCGTCGGCTAGCGGGGGGGGAGAGCAGTACTTC.

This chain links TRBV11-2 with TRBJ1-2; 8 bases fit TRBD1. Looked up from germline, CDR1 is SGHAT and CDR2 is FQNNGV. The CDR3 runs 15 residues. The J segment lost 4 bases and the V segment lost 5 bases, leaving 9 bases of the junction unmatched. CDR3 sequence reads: CASSPGTGSRYGYTF. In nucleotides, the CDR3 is TGTGCCAGCAGCCCCGGGACAGGTTCACGCTATGGCTACACCTTC.

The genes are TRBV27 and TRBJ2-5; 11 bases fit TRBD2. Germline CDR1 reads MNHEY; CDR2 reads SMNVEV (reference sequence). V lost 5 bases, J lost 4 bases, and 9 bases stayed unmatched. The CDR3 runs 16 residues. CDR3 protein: CASSPPGLAAVETQYF. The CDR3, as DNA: TGTGCCAGCAGTCCTCCGGGACTAGCGGCGGTAGAGACCCAGTACTTC.

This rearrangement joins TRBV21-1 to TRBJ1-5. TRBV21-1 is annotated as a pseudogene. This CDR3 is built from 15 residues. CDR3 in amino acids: CASSKSGGANQPQHF. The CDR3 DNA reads TGTGCCAGCAGTAAAAGTGGAGGGGCCAATCAGCCCCAGCATTTT.

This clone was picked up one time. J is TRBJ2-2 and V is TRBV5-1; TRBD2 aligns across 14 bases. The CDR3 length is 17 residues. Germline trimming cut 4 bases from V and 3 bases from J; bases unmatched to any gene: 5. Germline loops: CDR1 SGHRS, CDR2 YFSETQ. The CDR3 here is CASSKRLAGGHTGELFF. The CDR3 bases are TGCGCCAGCAGCAAGAGACTAGCGGGGGGGCACACCGGGGAGCTGTTTTTT. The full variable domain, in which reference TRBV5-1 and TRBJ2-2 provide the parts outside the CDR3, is KAGVTQTPRYLIKTRGQQVTLSCSPISGHRSVSWYQQTPGQGLQFLFEYFSETQRNKGNFPGRFSGRQFSNSRSEMNVSTLELGDSALYLCASSKRLAGGHTGELFFGEGSRLTVL.

CDR3 loop: CASSPTGNTYEQYF. The DNA of the CDR3 is TGTGCCAGCAGCCCGACAGGGAATACCTACGAGCAGTACTTC. The chain is built from TRBV28 and TRBJ2-7; 7 bases line up with TRBD1. There are 14 residues in the CDR3. The germline gives CDR1 MDHEN, CDR2 SYDVKM. The ends lost 6 bases at V and 2 bases at J; junction bases unmatched: 7.

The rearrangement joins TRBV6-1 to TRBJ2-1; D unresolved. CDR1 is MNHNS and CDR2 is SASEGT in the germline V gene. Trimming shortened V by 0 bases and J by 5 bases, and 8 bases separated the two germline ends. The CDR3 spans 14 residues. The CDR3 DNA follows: TGTGCCAGCAGTGAAGCGCAGGCTAACAATGAGCAGTTCTTC. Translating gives CASSEAQANNEQFF.

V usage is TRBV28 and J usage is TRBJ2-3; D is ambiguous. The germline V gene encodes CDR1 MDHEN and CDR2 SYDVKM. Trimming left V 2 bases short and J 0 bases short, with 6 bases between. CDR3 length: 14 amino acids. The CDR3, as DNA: TGTGCCAGCAGTTTAGCGGAAAGCACAGATACGCAGTATTTT. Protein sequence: CASSLAESTDTQYF.

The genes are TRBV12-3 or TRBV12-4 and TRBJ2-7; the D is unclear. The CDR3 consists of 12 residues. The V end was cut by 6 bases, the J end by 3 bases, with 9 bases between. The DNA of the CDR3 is TGTGCCAGCAGCATCAACAGCTACGAGCAGTACTTC. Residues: CASSINSYEQYF.

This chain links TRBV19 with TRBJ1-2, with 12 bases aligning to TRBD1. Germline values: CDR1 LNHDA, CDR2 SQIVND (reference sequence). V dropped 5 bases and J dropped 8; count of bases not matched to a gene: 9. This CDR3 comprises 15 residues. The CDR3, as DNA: TGTGCCAGTAGTGCTCGGGACAGGGGGCGCCGAGGCTACACCTTC. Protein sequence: CASSARDRGRRGYTF.